This entry concerns a single TCR beta chain. The antigen is undetermined. There were no recent acute infections or vaccinations among the donors, who were healthy HIV-negative adults. Trimming shortened V by 2 bases and J by 7 bases, and 9 bases separated the two germline ends. This CDR3 has 13 amino acids. Germline CDR1 is SGHTA and CDR2 is FQGNSA. The data were obtained in a study of shared clonotypes between healthy human individuals. Looking at the study overall: CD4 naive cells filled three plates per donor, CD4 memory three, CD8 naive two and CD8 memory one.

In the original processing: ImmunoSEQ output lacked quality scores and full-length reads, limiting matched filtering. Generated by immunoSEQ multiplex PCR, the TCRdb table keeps only in-frame clones and is missing some. V and J calls and clone size come straight from that table; D and trimming were deduced from the DNA. The sample contains some 2.3 million clones, 85% to 95% of which appear only once. Study-wide results and limits: The study found lower generation probabilities in non-shared clonotypes than in those shared by all four donors.

This sequence was found in a man aged 18 to 35 in good health. Some clones in this sample may be carry-over from other donors' samples. Sequencing was performed on naive CD4+ T cells from PBMCs. Subset here: CD45RA+ positively selected. This sequence joins TRBV7-2 and TRBJ2-1, with a possible D match to TRBD2 (5 bases). Here the CDR3 DNA reads TGTGCCAGCAGCTTAATGCCGGGGAATGAGCAGTTCTTC. It is translated as CASSLMPGNEQFF.